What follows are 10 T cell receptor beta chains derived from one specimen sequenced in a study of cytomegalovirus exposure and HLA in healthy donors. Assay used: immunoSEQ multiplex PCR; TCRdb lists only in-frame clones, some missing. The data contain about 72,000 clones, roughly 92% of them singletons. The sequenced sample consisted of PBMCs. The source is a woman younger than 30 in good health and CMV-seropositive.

The CDR3 DNA sequence: TGCGCCAGCAGGGGAACATCGGGGGACACTGAAGCTTTCTTT. Translated: CASRGTSGDTEAFF. The chain links TRBV5-1 to TRBJ1-1; tentatively, D is TRBD1 (5 bases). Germline V gene data show CDR1 as SGHRS and CDR2 as YFSETQ. The CDR3 length is 14 residues. The V end lost 5 bases, the J end lost 3 bases, and 14 bases lay between the germline ends.

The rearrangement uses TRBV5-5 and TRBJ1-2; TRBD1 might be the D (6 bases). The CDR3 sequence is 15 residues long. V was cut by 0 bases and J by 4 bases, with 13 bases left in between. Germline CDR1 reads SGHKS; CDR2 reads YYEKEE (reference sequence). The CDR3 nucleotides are TGTGCCAGCAGCTTGGCCGGGGGGACAAGCTATGGCTACACCTTC. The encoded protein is CASSLAGGTSYGYTF.

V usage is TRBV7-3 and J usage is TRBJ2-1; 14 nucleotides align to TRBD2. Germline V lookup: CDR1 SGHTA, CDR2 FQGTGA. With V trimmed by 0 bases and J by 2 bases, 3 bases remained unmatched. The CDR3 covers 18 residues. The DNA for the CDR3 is TGTGCCAGCAGCTTAACCGGGACTAGCGGGAGTCCCTACAATGAGCAGTTCTTC. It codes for CASSLTGTSGSPYNEQFF.

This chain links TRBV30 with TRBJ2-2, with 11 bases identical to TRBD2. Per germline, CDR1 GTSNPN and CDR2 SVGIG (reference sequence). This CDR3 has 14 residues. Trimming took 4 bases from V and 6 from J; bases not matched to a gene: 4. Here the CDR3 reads CAWIAGGYAGELFF. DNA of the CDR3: TGTGCCTGGATAGCGGGAGGGTACGCCGGGGAGCTGTTTTTT.

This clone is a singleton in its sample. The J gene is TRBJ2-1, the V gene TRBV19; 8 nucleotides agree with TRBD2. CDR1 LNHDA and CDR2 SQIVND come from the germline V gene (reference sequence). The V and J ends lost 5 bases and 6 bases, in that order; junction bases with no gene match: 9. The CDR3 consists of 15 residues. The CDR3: CASSLPAGASNEQFF. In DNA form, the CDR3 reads TGTGCCAGTAGTTTACCAGCGGGAGCATCCAATGAGCAGTTCTTC.

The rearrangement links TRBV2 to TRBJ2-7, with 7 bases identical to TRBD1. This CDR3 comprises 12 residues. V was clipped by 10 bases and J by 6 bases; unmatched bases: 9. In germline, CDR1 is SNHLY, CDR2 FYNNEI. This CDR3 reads CATTNRGSEQYF. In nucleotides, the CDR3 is TGTGCCACCACAAACAGGGGAAGCGAGCAGTACTTC.

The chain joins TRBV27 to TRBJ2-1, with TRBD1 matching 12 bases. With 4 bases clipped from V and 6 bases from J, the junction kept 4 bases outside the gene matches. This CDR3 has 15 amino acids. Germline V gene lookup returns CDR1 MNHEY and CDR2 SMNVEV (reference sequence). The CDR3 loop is CASSSGTGGFNEQFF. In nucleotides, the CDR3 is TGTGCCAGCAGTTCCGGGACAGGGGGCTTCAATGAGCAGTTCTTC.

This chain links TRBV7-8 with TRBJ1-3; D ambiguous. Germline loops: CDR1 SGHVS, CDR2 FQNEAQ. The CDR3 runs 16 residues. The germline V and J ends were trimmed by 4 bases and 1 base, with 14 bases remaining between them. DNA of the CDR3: TGTGCCAGCAGCTCGTTCGGTGACACGTCTGGAAACACCATATATTTT. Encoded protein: CASSSFGDTSGNTIYF.

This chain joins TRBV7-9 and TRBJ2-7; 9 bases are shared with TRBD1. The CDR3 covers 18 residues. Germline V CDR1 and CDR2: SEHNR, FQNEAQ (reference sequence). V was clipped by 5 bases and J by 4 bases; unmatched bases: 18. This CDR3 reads CASSPGQGLRFSNYEQYF. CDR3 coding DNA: TGTGCCAGCAGCCCCGGACAGGGGCTCAGATTTAGTAATTACGAGCAGTACTTC.

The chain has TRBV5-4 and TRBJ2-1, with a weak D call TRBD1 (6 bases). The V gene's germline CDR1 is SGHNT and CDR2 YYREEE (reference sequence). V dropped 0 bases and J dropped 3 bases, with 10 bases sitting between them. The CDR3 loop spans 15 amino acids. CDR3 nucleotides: TGTGCCAGCAGCTTGGGGGGGCGTAACTACAATGAGCAGTTCTTC. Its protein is CASSLGGRNYNEQFF.